Presented here are 15 T cell receptor beta chains from one specimen sequenced in a study of response to subunit inactivated influenza vaccine. TCRdb re-called the RT-PCR reads through MiXCR, storing one row per CDR3 protein. The sample carries about 800,000 distinct CDR3 sequences, 21% recorded once. Here the sequenced sample was PBMCs from blood, taken about 5 days after vaccination. These TCRs come from a man aged 50 to 60 who received an inactivated influenza vaccine.

This chain joins TRBV24-1 and TRBJ1-1; 8 bases align to TRBD1. The CDR3 sequence is 16 residues long. CDR1 is KGHDR and CDR2 is SFDVKD in the germline V gene. V lost 4 bases, J lost 4 bases, and 10 bases stayed unmatched. In DNA, the CDR3 is TGTGCCACCAGTGAGGGGGTAAACAGGGGGACCACTGAAGCTTTCTTT. Its translation: CATSEGVNRGTTEAFF.

This chain joins TRBV7-2 and TRBJ2-3; tentative D call: TRBD1 (5 bases). Per the germline V gene, CDR1 is SGHTA and CDR2 is FQGNSA. There are 15 residues in the CDR3. Trimming removed 4 bases from V and 4 bases from J, with 15 bases in between. The CDR3: CASSSRQTWADTQYF. CDR3 sequence (DNA): TGTGCCAGCAGCTCCAGACAGACATGGGCAGATACGCAGTATTTT.

For the CDR3, the DNA is TGCGCCAGCAGCTTGGTCACAGGGGACAACTACGAGCAGTACTTC. Translated, it gives CASSLVTGDNYEQYF. This sequence joins TRBV5-1 and TRBJ2-7, with 7 nucleotides matching TRBD1. The junction had 6 bases not matched to a gene; V was cut back by 0 bases and J by 3 bases. CDR1 is SGHRS and CDR2 is YFSETQ in the germline V gene. The CDR3 covers 15 residues.

The rearrangement joins TRBV20-1 to TRBJ2-1; 8 bases match TRBD2. CDR3 length: 14 amino acids. V lost 0 bases to trimming and J lost 9 bases; unmatched junction nucleotides: 7. CDR1 and CDR2 (germline): DFQATT, SNEGSKA (reference sequence). In DNA form, the CDR3 reads TGCAGTGCTAGAGATCAAGCGGGAGACGGTGAGCAGTTCTTC. Residues: CSARDQAGDGEQFF.

In this sample, this clonotype turned up many times. The rearrangement joins TRBV15 to TRBJ2-1; TRBD2 matches at 13 bases. CDR1 LNHNV and CDR2 YYDKDF come from the germline V gene (reference sequence). J lost 14 bases, V lost 0 bases, and 4 bases had no gene match. The CDR3 has 14 residues. The CDR3 DNA reads TGTGCCACCAGCAGAGAAGTTACTAGCGGGGGGGAGTTCTTC. Protein: CATSREVTSGGEFF.

This chain uses TRBV7-2 with TRBJ1-1; D is undetermined. CDR1 SGHTA and CDR2 FQGNSA come from the germline V gene. Trimming removed 5 bases from V and 3 bases from J, with 4 bases in between. This CDR3 spans 11 amino acids. The CDR3 DNA reads TGTGCCAGCAGCGTGGACACTGAAGCTTTCTTT. It encodes CASSVDTEAFF.

This clonotype turned up a few times. The chain carries TRBV5-5 and TRBJ2-4, with TRBD2 matching 11 bases. The CDR3 contains 17 residues. V dropped 0 bases and J dropped 2; count of bases not matched to a gene: 4. The germline gives CDR1 SGHKS, CDR2 YYEKEE (reference sequence). CDR3 loop: CASSLAASGGSKNIQYF. DNA of the CDR3: TGTGCCAGCAGCTTGGCGGCTAGCGGGGGGTCCAAAAACATTCAGTACTTC.

There are a few counts of this clonotype. The chain links TRBV12-3 or TRBV12-4 to TRBJ1-2, with D perhaps TRBD1 (6 bases). The CDR3 consists of 15 residues. The ends were cut back, 0 bases at V and 1 base at J, with 9 bases in the middle. This CDR3 is CASSLAGALNYGYTF. DNA for the CDR3: TGTGCCAGCAGTTTAGCGGGGGCGCTTAACTATGGCTACACCTTC.

J is TRBJ2-7 and V is TRBV3-1; D gene ambiguous. Looked up from germline, CDR1 is LGHDT and CDR2 is YNNKEL (reference sequence). CDR3 length: 13 residues. The V and J ends lost 1 base and 5 bases respectively, with 9 bases between them. The CDR3 DNA sequence: TGTGCCAGCAGCCAAGTTTCGGGCCACGAGCAGTACTTC. Amino acid sequence: CASSQVSGHEQYF.

This clonotype appeared a few times. The chain joins TRBV20-1 to TRBJ2-7; 10 positions agree with TRBD2. The ends lost 5 bases at V and 3 bases at J; junction bases unmatched: 13. Per the germline V gene, CDR1 is DFQATT and CDR2 is SNEGSKA (reference sequence). The CDR3 loop spans 16 amino acids. CDR3 region: CSAARGSGRASYEQYF. The DNA for the CDR3 is TGCAGTGCTGCCCGGGGGAGCGGGAGGGCCAGCTACGAGCAGTACTTC.

This clonotype appeared a few times. The CDR3 reads CASSLRGLPGLAGKDEQFF. As DNA, the CDR3 is TGTGCCAGCAGCTTACGTGGGCTTCCGGGACTAGCGGGAAAGGATGAGCAGTTCTTC. The chain recombines TRBV11-1 with TRBJ2-1, with 13 bases fitting TRBD2. Per the germline V gene, CDR1 is SGHAT and CDR2 is FQDESV (reference sequence). CDR3 length: 19 residues. J lost 8 bases, V lost 2 bases, and 15 bases had no gene match.

In this sample, this clonotype turned up many times. This sequence joins TRBV5-1 and TRBJ2-1; 9 bases are a match to TRBD1. With 4 bases clipped from V and 6 bases from J, the junction kept 8 bases outside the gene matches. The CDR3 consists of 15 residues. The germline gives CDR1 SGHRS, CDR2 YFSETQ. CDR3 DNA sequence: TGCGCCAGCAGCCCTTCGGGACAGGGAAGCAATGAGCAGTTCTTC. It translates to CASSPSGQGSNEQFF.

The chain uses TRBV5-1 and TRBJ2-7; D might be TRBD1 or TRBD2, each matching 6 bases. Per the germline V gene, CDR1 is SGHRS and CDR2 is YFSETQ. The CDR3 consists of 17 residues. With 4 bases removed from V and 0 bases from J, the gap between germline ends came to 20 bases. The CDR3 nucleotides are TGCGCCAGCAGCCCTGGGTGGGGGGCCTTCCCCTCCTACGAGCAGTACTTC. This sequence encodes CASSPGWGAFPSYEQYF.

This clonotype was counted ten times or more. V usage is TRBV20-1 and J usage is TRBJ2-1; 9 bases align to TRBD1. This CDR3 spans 15 amino acids. The trim removed 0 bases at V and 6 bases at J, leaving 6 bases unmatched. Germline CDR1 and CDR2: DFQATT and SNEGSKA (reference sequence). CDR3 sequence: CSARDIGQGTNEQFF. As DNA, the CDR3 is TGCAGTGCTAGAGATATCGGACAGGGGACCAATGAGCAGTTCTTC.

This chain links TRBV5-1 with TRBJ2-5; D unclear. In germline, CDR1 is SGHRS, CDR2 YFSETQ. The V end was cut by 5 bases, the J end by 5 bases, with 10 bases between. This CDR3 is built from 12 residues. The DNA for the CDR3 is TGCGCCAGCAGGAACGGGTGGGAGACCCAGTACTTC. It specifies CASRNGWETQYF.